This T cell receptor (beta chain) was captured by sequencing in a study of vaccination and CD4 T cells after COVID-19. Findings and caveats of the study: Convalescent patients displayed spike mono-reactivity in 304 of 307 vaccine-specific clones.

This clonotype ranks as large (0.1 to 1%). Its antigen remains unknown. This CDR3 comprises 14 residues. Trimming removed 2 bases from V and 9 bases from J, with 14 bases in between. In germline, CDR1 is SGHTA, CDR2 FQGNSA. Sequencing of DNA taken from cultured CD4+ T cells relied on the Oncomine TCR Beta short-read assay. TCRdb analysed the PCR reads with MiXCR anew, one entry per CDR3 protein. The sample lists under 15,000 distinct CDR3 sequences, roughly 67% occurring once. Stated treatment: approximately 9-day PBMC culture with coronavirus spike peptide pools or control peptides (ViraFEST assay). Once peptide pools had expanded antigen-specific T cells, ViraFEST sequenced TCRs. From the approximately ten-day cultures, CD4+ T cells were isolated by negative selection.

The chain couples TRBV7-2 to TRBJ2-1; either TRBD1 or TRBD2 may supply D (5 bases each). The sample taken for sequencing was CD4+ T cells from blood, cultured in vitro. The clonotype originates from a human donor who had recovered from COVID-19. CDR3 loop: CASSLSRDVLEQFF. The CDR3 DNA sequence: TGTGCCAGCAGCTTATCCCGGGACGTACTTGAGCAGTTCTTC.